What follows is one TCR beta chain and its context. Antigen specificity is unknown. The table came from immunoSEQ multiplex PCR; TCRdb's copy has only in-frame clones and leaves some out. This sample yields tens of thousands of clones, of which 95% are seen a single time; about 18% belongs to the top ten. The entry originates in a study of siplizumab effects on memory and regulatory T cells. Study-level results: Memory cells seemed less diverse than naive T cells, which seemed major alloresponse contributors. Just a small share of alloreactive clones was traced back to unstimulated subsets.

Trimming cost V 0 bases and J 1 base; bases outside gene matches: 6. This CDR3 contains 17 residues. CDR1 and CDR2 from the germline V gene are ENHRY and SYGVKD. The sequenced sample was CD8+ T cells sorted from blood. The genes are TRBV10-3 and TRBJ2-5; TRBD1 agrees at 9 bases. This sequence was found in a human donor in good health. The CDR3 spells CAISESGQGPVQETQYF. DNA of the CDR3: TGTGCCATCAGTGAGTCGGGACAGGGACCCGTCCAAGAGACCCAGTACTTC.